This T cell receptor beta chain comes out of a study of T cell clonality in common variable immunodeficiency. Equal genomic DNA amounts from CVID and control samples were sequenced. This table comes from immunoSEQ multiplex PCR, and its TCRdb copy is limited to in-frame clones, with some not included. The table lists tens of thousands of clones, with no singletons. This clone was counted at least ten times. The target antigen is unknown. Study results and caveats: What drives increased CVID clonality needs T cell subpopulation sequencing.

The origin of this receptor is a person aged 18 to 75 in good health. Material for sequencing was peripheral blood mononuclear cells.

The CDR3 bases that were read are TGCGCCAGCAGACAGGTCGGGAGGGACACCGGGGAG. This encodes CASRQVGRDTGE. The complete CDR3 sequence is CASRQVGRDTGELFF. The chain recombines TRBV5-1 with TRBJ2-2; 8 nucleotides agree with TRBD2. The read ends 3 residues early relative to the CDR3; the germline J gene fills the gap. The germline V gene has CDR1 SGHRS and CDR2 YFSETQ. CDR3 length: 15 residues. V dropped 5 bases and J dropped 3; count of bases not matched to a gene: 6. Together with reference TRBV5-1 and TRBJ2-2, the CDR3 gives the full variable domain: KAGVTQTPRYLIKTRGQQVTLSCSPISGHRSVSWYQQTPGQGLQFLFEYFSETQRNKGNFPGRFSGRQFSNSRSEMNVSTLELGDSALYLCASRQVGRDTGELFFGEGSRLTVL.